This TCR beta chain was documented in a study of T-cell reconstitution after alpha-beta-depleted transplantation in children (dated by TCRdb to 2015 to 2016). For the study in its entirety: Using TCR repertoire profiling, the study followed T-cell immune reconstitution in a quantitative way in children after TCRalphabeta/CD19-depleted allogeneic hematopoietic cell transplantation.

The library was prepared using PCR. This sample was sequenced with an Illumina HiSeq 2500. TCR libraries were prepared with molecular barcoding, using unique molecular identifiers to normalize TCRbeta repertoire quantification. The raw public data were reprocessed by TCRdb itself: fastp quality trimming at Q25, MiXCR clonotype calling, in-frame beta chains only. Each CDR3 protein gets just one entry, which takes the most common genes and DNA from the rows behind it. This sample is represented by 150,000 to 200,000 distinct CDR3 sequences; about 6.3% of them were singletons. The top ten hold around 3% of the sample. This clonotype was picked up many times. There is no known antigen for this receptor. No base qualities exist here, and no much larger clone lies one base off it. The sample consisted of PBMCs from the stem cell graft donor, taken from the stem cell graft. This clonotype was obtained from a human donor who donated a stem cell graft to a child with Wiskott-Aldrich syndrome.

This receptor carries the CDR3 CASSLAQAWAEAFF. The DNA reads as follows: TGTGCCAGCAGCTTAGCGCAAGCCTGGGCTGAAGCTTTCTTT. The sequence is built from TRBV7-9 and TRBJ1-1, with the identity of the D gene unclear. The germline V gene (reference sequence) gives CDR1 as SEHNR and CDR2 as FQNEAQ. The CDR3 sequence holds 14 residues, the cysteine and phenylalanine included. CDR3 DNA only is kept here, 42 bases in frame from base 1. V lost 0 bases and J lost 6 bases; the stretch between them is 11 bases long.